This TCR beta chain originates from a study of shared clonotypes between healthy human individuals. Terminally differentiated effector memory CD45RA+ cells were left out of the naive CD8 fraction, which was CD45RO-negative and positively selected for CCR7. As for this clone: Its antigen is not known.

For every subset, genomic DNA was evenly distributed across several immunoSEQ plates. Data came from immunoSEQ multiplex PCR; TCRdb stores just in-frame clones and leaves some out. The sample holds roughly 2.1 million clones, approximately 94% seen once. Regarding the study as a whole: Four donors held about 5% of naive CD4 clonotypes in common.

This CDR3 contains 13 residues. Germline CDR1 and CDR2: SQVTM and ANQGSEA. J lost 6 bases, V lost 6 bases, and 9 bases had no gene match. The TCR sequence derives from a man aged 18 to 29 in good health. Some clones in this sample may be carry-over from other donors' samples. The sample taken for sequencing was naive CD8+ T cells from PBMCs. V usage is TRBV29-1 and J usage is TRBJ2-7, with 9 bases lining up with TRBD1. The CDR3 nucleotides are TGCAGCGTGAGACCGGGACAGGGAGTCGAGCAGTACTTC. It codes for CSVRPGQGVEQYF.